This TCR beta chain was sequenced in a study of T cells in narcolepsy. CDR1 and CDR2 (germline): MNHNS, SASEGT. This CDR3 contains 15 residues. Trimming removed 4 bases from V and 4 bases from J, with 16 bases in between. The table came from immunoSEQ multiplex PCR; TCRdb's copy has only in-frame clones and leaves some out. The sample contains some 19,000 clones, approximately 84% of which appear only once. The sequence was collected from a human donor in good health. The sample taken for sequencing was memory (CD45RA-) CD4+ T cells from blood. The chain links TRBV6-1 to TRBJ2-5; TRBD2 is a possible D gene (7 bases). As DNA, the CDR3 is TGTGCCAGCAGTGTGGGTGGGGGGGCAGGAGAGACCCAGTACTTC. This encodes CASSVGGGAGETQYF.